This T cell receptor beta chain was captured by sequencing in a study of cytomegalovirus exposure and HLA in healthy donors. In the case of this clone: Its antigen is currently unknown.

General study findings and limits: Researchers left out some V segments, among them TRBV6-2 and TRBV6-3, as indistinguishable.

The CDR3 contains 13 residues. J gave up 3 bases and V 7 bases, and 4 bases lay outside the gene matches. From germline, CDR1 is ENHRY and CDR2 SYGVKD. With 60 Vbeta and 13 Jbeta primers, the PCR was carried out. Generated by immunoSEQ multiplex PCR, the TCRdb table keeps only in-frame clones and is missing some. Seen here are approximately 190,000 clones, over 65% observed once, and the top ten hold over 2.5%. This chain links TRBV10-3 with TRBJ1-2, with 8 positions matching TRBD1. The specimen sequenced was PBMCs. The origin of this receptor is a woman aged 45-65 years in good health and CMV-seropositive. This CDR3 reads CAINRGEYYGYTF. The CDR3 region has the DNA TGTGCCATCAACAGGGGGGAATACTATGGCTACACCTTC.